This TCR beta chain was found in a study of blood T cell repertoires in COVID-19. The CDR3 loop spans 14 amino acids. Germline V lookup: CDR1 WSHSY, CDR2 SAAADI. The J segment lost 4 bases and the V segment lost 7 bases, leaving 6 bases of the junction unmatched. Original data processing: By means of reference gene primer amplification, nucleated cell counts were estimated. Libraries were prepared by immunoSEQ multiplex PCR; TCRdb keeps only in-frame clonotypes and omits some of them. Clone size and V and J calls were adopted from that table, with D and trimming inferred from the DNA. The sample holds a few hundred thousand clones; roughly 80% are singletons and the top ten take 7.2%.

The material sequenced was peripheral blood. This rearrangement joins TRBV10-2 to TRBJ2-3; TRBD2 matches 9 bases. This TCR derives from a woman in her 70s with acute or convalescent COVID-19. In DNA form, the CDR3 reads TGCGCCAGCACAGCGGGGGGCCGGGCAGATACGCAGTATTTT. It is translated as CASTAGGRADTQYF.